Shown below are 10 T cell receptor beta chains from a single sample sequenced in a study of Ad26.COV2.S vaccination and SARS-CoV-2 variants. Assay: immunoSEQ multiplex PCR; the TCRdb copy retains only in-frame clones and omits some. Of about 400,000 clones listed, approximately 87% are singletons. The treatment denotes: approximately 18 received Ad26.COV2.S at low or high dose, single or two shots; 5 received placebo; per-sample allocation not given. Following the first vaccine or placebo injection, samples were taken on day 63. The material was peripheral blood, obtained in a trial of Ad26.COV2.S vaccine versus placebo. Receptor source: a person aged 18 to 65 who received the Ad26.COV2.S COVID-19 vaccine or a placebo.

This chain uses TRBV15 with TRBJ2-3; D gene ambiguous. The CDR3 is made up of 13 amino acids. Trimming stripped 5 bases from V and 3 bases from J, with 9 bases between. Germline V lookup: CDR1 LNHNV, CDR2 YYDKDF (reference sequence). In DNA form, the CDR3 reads TGTGCCACCAGCTATTACGGGACAGATACGCAGTATTTT. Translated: CATSYYGTDTQYF.

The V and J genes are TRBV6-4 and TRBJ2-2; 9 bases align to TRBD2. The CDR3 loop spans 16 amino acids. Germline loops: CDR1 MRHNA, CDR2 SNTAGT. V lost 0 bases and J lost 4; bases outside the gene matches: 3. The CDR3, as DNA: TGTGCCAGCAGTGACTCGTGGCGGGGGGGCACCGGGGAGCTGTTTTTT. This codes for CASSDSWRGGTGELFF.

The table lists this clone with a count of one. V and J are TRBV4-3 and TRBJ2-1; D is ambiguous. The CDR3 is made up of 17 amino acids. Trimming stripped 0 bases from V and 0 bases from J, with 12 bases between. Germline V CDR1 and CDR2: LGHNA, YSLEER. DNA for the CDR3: TGCGCCAGCAGCCAAGATTCCCCTAGTAGCTCCTACAATGAGCAGTTCTTC. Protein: CASSQDSPSSSYNEQFF.

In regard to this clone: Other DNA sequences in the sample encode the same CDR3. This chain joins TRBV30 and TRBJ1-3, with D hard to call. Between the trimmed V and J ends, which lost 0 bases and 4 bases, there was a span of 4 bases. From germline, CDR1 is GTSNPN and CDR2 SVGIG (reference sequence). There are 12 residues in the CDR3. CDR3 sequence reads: CAWSVAGNTIYF. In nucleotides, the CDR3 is TGTGCCTGGAGTGTAGCGGGAAACACCATATATTTT.

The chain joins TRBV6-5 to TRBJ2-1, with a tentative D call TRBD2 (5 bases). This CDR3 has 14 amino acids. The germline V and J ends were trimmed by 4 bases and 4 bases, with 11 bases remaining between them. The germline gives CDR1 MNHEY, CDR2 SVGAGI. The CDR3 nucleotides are TGTGCCAGCAGTTCTCGGGGAGAATACAATGAGCAGTTCTTC. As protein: CASSSRGEYNEQFF.

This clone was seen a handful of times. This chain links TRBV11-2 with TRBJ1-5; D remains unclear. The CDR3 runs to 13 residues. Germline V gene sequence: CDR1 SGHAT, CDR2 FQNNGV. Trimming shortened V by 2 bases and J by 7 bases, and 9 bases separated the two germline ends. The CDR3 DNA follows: TGTGCCAGCAGCTTAACGGGGTTACAGCCCCAGCATTTT. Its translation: CASSLTGLQPQHF.

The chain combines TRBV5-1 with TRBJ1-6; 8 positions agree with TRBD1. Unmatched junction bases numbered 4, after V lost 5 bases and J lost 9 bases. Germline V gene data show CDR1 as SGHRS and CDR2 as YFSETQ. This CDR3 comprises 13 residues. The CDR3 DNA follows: TGCGCCAGCAGGACAGGGGAGGGTTCACCCCTCCACTTT. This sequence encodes CASRTGEGSPLHF.

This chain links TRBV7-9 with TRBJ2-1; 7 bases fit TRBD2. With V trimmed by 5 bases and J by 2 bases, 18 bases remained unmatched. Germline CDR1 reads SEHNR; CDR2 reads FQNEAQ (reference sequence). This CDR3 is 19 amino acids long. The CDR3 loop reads CASSLPAGRGTETYNEQFF. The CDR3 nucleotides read TGTGCCAGCAGCCTCCCTGCGGGGCGGGGGACTGAAACCTACAATGAGCAGTTCTTC.

CDR3 sequence reads: CASSPRRTTTSYNEQFF. The DNA for the CDR3 is TGTGCCAGCTCACCACGTCGGACGACCACCTCCTACAATGAGCAGTTCTTC. V is TRBV18 and J is TRBJ2-1; D gene unclear. The ends were cut back, 1 base at V and 0 bases at J, with 13 bases in the middle. Germline CDR1 and CDR2: KGHSH and LQKENI. CDR3 size: 17 residues.

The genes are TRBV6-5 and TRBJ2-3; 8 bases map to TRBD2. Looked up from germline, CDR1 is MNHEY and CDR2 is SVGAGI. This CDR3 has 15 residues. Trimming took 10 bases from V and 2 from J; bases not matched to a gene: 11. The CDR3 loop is CATWTSGGFTDTQYF. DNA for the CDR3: TGTGCCACCTGGACAAGCGGGGGCTTCACAGATACGCAGTATTTT.